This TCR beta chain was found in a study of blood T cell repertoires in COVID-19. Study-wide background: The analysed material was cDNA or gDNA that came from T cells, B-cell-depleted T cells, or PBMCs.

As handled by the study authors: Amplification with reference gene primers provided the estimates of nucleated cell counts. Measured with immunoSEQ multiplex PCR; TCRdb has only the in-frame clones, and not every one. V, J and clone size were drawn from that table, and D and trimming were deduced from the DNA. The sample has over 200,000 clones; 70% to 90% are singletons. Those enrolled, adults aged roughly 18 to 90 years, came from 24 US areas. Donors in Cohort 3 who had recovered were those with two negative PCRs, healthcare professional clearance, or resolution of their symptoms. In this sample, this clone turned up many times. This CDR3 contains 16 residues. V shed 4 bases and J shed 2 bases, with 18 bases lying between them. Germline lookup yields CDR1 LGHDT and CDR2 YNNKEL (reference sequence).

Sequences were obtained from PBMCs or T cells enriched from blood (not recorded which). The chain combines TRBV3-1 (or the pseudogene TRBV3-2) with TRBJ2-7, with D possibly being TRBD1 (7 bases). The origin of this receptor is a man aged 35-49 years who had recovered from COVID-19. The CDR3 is CASSPKAGQGAYEQYF. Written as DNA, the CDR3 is TGTGCCAGCAGCCCTAAGGCGGGGCAGGGGGCCTACGAGCAGTACTTC.